This T cell receptor beta chain came from a study of read filtering for tumor transcriptome and immune sequencing. From 400 to 450 ng of RNA, a library with molecular barcoded alpha/delta and beta/gamma adaptors was made. TCRdb re-called the reads through MiXCR, storing one row per CDR3 protein. The table lists 40,000 or so distinct CDR3 sequences, about 11% of them singletons. Ten or more counts support this clonotype. The CDR3 has 13 residues. Trimming took off 3 bases at V and 3 bases at J, with 5 bases between the two ends. Per germline, CDR1 ENHRY and CDR2 SYGVKD. The clonotype originates from a donor older than 35 with multiple myeloma. The J gene is TRBJ2-2, the V gene TRBV10-3; D uncertain. Sequenced sample: a population of CD138-negative cells sorted from bone marrow. CDR3 DNA sequence: TGTGCCATCAGTGAAAGGGACACCGGGGAGCTGTTTTTT. Its translation: CAISERDTGELFF.